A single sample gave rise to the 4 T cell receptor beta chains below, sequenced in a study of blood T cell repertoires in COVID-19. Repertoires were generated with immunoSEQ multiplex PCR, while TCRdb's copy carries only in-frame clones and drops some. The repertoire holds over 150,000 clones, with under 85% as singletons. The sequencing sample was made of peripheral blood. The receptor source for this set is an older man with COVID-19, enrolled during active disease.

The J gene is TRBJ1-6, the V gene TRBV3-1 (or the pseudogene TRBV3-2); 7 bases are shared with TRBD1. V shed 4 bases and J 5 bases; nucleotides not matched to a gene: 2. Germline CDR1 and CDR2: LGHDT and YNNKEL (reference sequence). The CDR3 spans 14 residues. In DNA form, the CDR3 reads TGTGCCAGCAGCCCGGGGACAGATAATTCACCCCTCCACTTT. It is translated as CASSPGTDNSPLHF.

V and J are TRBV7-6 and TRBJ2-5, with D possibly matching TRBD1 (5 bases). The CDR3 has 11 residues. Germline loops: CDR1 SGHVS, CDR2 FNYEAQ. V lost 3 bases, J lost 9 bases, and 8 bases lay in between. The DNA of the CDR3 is TGTGCCAGCAGCTTGAAGGGGTCCCAGTACTTC. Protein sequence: CASSLKGSQYF. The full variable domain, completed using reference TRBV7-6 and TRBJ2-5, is GAGVSQSPRYKVTKRGQDVALRCDPISGHVSLYWYRQALGQGPEFLTYFNYEAQQDKSGLPNDRFSAERPEGSISTLTIQRTEQRDSAMYRCASSLKGSQYFGPGTRLLVL.

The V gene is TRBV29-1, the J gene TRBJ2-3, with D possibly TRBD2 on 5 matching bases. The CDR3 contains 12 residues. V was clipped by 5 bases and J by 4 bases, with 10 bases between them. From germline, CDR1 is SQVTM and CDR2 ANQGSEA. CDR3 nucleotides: TGCAGCGTTATTAGTAGCGCAGATACGCAGTATTTT. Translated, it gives CSVISSADTQYF.

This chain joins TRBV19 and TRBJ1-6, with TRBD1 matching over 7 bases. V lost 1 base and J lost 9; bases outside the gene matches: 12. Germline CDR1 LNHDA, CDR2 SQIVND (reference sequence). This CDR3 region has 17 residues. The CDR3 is CASSIGGRQGLFSPLHF. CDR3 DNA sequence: TGTGCCAGTAGTATAGGGGGCCGACAGGGATTATTTTCACCCCTCCACTTT.